The clone carrying this T cell receptor (beta chain) was seen a few times. This sample is part of a study of control samples from healthy donors and cancer patients. Germline V gene sequence: CDR1 MNHNS, CDR2 SASEGT. V shed 2 bases and J 5 bases; nucleotides not matched to a gene: 7. The CDR3 consists of 15 residues. Profiled with immunoSEQ multiplex PCR; TCRdb holds only in-frame clones, not every one. The sample records 120,000 to 150,000 clones, around 86% being singletons. The chain employs TRBV6-1 and TRBJ1-1, with TRBD1 identical over 8 bases. The sample consisted of blood. This clonotype was sampled from a man aged 25 to 45 in good health. For the CDR3, the DNA is TGTGCCAGCAGTGAAAAGGAACAGGGGGGAACTGAAGCTTTCTTT. It encodes CASSEKEQGGTEAFF.